This T cell receptor beta chain was documented in a study of type 1 regulatory T cells. Study information: T-allo10 is a Tr1-enriched, alloantigen-specific CD4 T cell product made in vitro.

In germline, CDR1 is SNHLY, CDR2 FYNNEI. The CDR3 consists of 14 residues. The V segment lost 10 bases and the J segment 2 bases; nucleotides outside the gene matches: 8. A single record per CDR3 protein comes from TCRdb applying MiXCR to the reads. The sample includes some 89,000 distinct CDR3 sequences, 31% seen only once; the top ten take approximately 2.2%. The receptor comes from a human donor in good health. The genes are TRBV2 and TRBJ2-3; 8 nucleotides agree with TRBD2. What was sequenced was CD4+ T cells, either the whole sample or a sorted fraction (not recorded which). The CDR3 DNA reads TGTGCCACACCTACTAGCGGATACACAGATACGCAGTATTTT. Protein: CATPTSGYTDTQYF.